Listed below are T cell receptor beta chains from one sample, sequenced in a study of identical twins. TCRdb re-called the 5' RACE reads through MiXCR, storing one row per CDR3 protein. The data hold some 660,000 distinct CDR3 sequences, with over 8.5% observed a single time. These data also formed part of another study, on yellow fever vaccine responses in identical twins.

The material sequenced was PBMCs. All receptors come from a woman aged 18-30 years in good health. CDR3s include the opening cysteine and the closing phenylalanine or tryptophan. A D gene is named only where the DNA matches it firmly. Where a row states a size, it is once, few, many or the class of an expanded clone; other rows omit it.

>TRBJ2-1|TRBD1|many|TRBV12-3/TRBV12-4
CASSLSGRGMGVF
TGTGCCAGCAGCCTGAGTGGCAGGGGGATGGGTGTCTTC
>TRBJ2-1|.|.|TRBV9
CASSVTDNEQFF
TGTGCCAGCAGCGTAACTGATAATGAGCAGTTCTTC
>TRBJ2-7|.|few|TRBV4-3
CASSQDNTGSDEQYF
TGCGCCAGCAGCCAAGATAATACAGGGAGCGACGAGCAGTACTTC
>TRBJ2-7|.|.|TRBV5-5
CASSFPTNTYEQYF
TGTGCCAGCAGCTTTCCAACGAATACCTACGAGCAGTACTTC
>TRBJ1-4|.|many|TRBV12-3/TRBV12-4
CASSREKLFF
TGTGCCAGCAGTCGGGAAAAACTGTTTTTT
>TRBJ1-2|TRBD1|few|TRBV7-3
CASSQGGELGYTF
TGTGCCAGCAGCCAGGGGGGTGAGCTGGGCTACACCTTC
>TRBJ2-1|.|few|TRBV2
CASSEDDEGNEQFF
TGTGCCAGCAGTGAAGACGACGAGGGAAATGAGCAGTTCTTC
>TRBJ2-5|.|few|TRBV28
CASSWRGGTQYF
TGTGCCAGCTCTTGGCGAGGTGGGACCCAGTACTTC
>TRBJ2-7|.|many|TRBV7-8
CASSFSSAADTEQYF
TGTGCCAGCAGCTTTTCTTCAGCAGCTGACACGGAGCAGTACTTC
>TRBJ2-2|.|.|TRBV3-1
CASSEGPGFGAGELFF
TGTGCCAGCAGCGAAGGGCCAGGGTTTGGGGCCGGGGAGCTGTTTTTT
>TRBJ2-1|.|.|TRBV5-6
CASSLANLNEQFF
TGTGCCAGCAGCTTGGCCAACCTCAATGAGCAGTTCTTC
>TRBJ1-1|.|few|TRBV28
CASTLRDTMNTEAFF
TGTGCCAGCACTCTCAGGGATACCATGAACACTGAAGCTTTCTTT
>TRBJ2-7|TRBD1|.|TRBV20-1
CSARGTGVNYEQYF
TGCAGTGCTAGGGGTACAGGGGTTAATTACGAGCAGTACTTC
>TRBJ2-3|.|few|TRBV7-9
CASSPTGEHTQYF
TGTGCCAGCAGCCCGACAGGCGAACATACGCAGTATTTT
>TRBJ2-7|.|.|TRBV11-2
CASSFSPSGYEQYF
TGTGCCAGCAGCTTTAGCCCTTCGGGCTACGAGCAGTACTTC
>TRBJ2-7|TRBD1|many|TRBV12-3/TRBV12-4
CASIQTRDRGTYEQYF
TGTGCCAGCATTCAGACCCGGGACAGGGGGACGTACGAGCAGTACTTC
>TRBJ2-3|.|many|TRBV20-1
CSARVSGISTDTQYF
TGCAGTGCTAGAGTAAGCGGTATTAGCACAGATACGCAGTATTTT
>TRBJ2-3|.|.|TRBV19
CALGGATDTQYF
TGTGCCCTTGGGGGAGCCACAGATACGCAGTATTTT
>TRBJ2-7|.|.|TRBV7-9
CASSDDTSYEQYF
TGTGCCAGCAGCGACGACACCTCCTACGAGCAGTACTTC
>TRBJ2-7|.|many|TRBV12-3/TRBV12-4
CASRQGSGYYEQYF
TGTGCCAGCAGGCAAGGGTCAGGGTACTACGAGCAGTACTTC
>TRBJ2-3|.|many|TRBV5-1
CASSLGISDTQYF
TGCGCCAGCAGCTTGGGGATATCAGATACGCAGTATTTT
>TRBJ2-5|.|once|TRBV7-7
CASSMGLKETQYF
TGTGCTAGCAGCATGGGACTTAAAGAGACCCAGTACTTC
>TRBJ2-6|.|few|TRBV29-1
CSVAYSGANVLTF
TGCAGCGTTGCCTACTCTGGGGCCAACGTCCTGACTTTC
>TRBJ2-1|.|.|TRBV4-1
CASSQDSNNEQFF
TGCGCCAGCAGCCAAGATTCCAACAATGAGCAGTTCTTC
>TRBJ2-3|TRBD2|many|TRBV7-2
CASSLVLAGGQDTQYF
TGTGCCAGCAGCTTAGTACTAGCGGGGGGGCAAGATACGCAGTATTTT
>TRBJ1-2|TRBD1|.|TRBV5-1
CASSLDPGTGLGYTF
TGCGCCAGCAGCTTGGACCCCGGGACAGGGCTTGGCTACACCTTC
>TRBJ2-3|.|.|TRBV6-4
CASSVQGTSTDTQYF
TGTGCCAGCAGTGTGCAAGGTACTAGCACAGATACGCAGTATTTT
>TRBJ1-6|TRBD1|few|TRBV2
CASSRDRVGSPLHF
TGTGCCAGCAGCCGGGACAGGGTCGGCTCACCCCTCCACTTT
>TRBJ2-2|TRBD2|few|TRBV6-5
CASSYISGRVSGELFF
TGTGCCAGCAGTTACATCAGCGGGAGAGTAAGCGGGGAGCTGTTTTTT
>TRBJ2-5|TRBD2|.|TRBV7-2
CASSLESAGGHHMYF
TGTGCCAGCAGCTTAGAGTCAGCGGGAGGCCACCATATGTACTTC
>TRBJ2-3|.|.|TRBV5-1
CASSSDSRAPYKHTDTQYF
TGCGCCAGCAGCTCGGACTCCCGGGCTCCTTACAAACACACAGATACGCAGTATTTT
>TRBJ2-1|TRBD2|few|TRBV15
CATSTRTSGRLGEQFF
TGTGCCACCAGCACCCGGACTAGCGGGAGGTTAGGAGAGCAGTTCTTC
>TRBJ2-3|.|many|TRBV5-1
CASSLEPKGTDTQYF
TGCGCCAGCAGCTTGGAACCCAAAGGAACAGATACGCAGTATTTT
>TRBJ2-3|TRBD2|few|TRBV27
CASSLTASGGYTQYF
TGTGCCAGCAGTTTAACGGCTAGCGGGGGTTATACGCAGTATTTT
>TRBJ2-1|.|few|TRBV6-6
CASSYFTDNEQFF
TGTGCCAGCAGTTACTTCACAGACAATGAGCAGTTCTTC
>TRBJ1-2|.|few|TRBV20-1
CSAAGGARGGYTF
TGCAGTGCTGCCGGGGGGGCACGGGGTGGCTACACCTTC
>TRBJ2-4|.|many|TRBV15
CATSRVQGDIAKNIQYF
TGTGCCACCAGCAGGGTACAGGGCGATATAGCCAAAAACATTCAGTACTTC
>TRBJ2-7|.|few|TRBV13
CASSPRGSLSYEQYF
TGTGCCAGCAGCCCCCGGGGGAGCCTCTCCTACGAGCAGTACTTC
>TRBJ2-1|.|many|TRBV24-1
CATSDGYNEQFF
TGTGCCACCAGTGACGGCTACAATGAGCAGTTCTTC
>TRBJ2-1|TRBD2|.|TRBV5-1
CASSTWTSGNLYNEQFF
TGCGCCAGCAGCACGTGGACTAGCGGGAACCTTTACAATGAGCAGTTCTTC
>TRBJ2-7|.|.|TRBV7-8
CASSLGPRGNEQYF
TGTGCCAGCAGCTTAGGGCCCCGCGGCAACGAGCAGTACTTC
>TRBJ2-3|TRBD1|.|TRBV4-2
CASSQRQGDTQYF
TGTGCCAGCAGCCAACGACAGGGGGATACGCAGTATTTT
>TRBJ2-5|TRBD2|many|TRBV14
CASSHIAGGRKTQYF
TGTGCCAGCAGCCATATAGCGGGAGGAAGAAAGACCCAGTACTTC
>TRBJ2-2|TRBD2|.|TRBV5-1
CASSLTSKTSGGPRTGELFF
TGCGCCAGCAGCTTGACATCCAAGACTAGCGGGGGGCCGCGGACCGGGGAGCTGTTTTTT
>TRBJ2-1|.|few|TRBV6-5
CASSYRDPEDEQFF
TGTGCCAGCAGTTACCGGGACCCGGAGGATGAGCAGTTCTTC
>TRBJ2-1|.|.|TRBV7-2
CASSFLLLLGSNNEQFF
TGTGCCAGCAGCTTCCTTCTGCTCCTCGGATCAAACAATGAGCAGTTCTTC
>TRBJ2-7|TRBD2|many|TRBV9
CASSGKREGSLYEQYF
TGTGCCAGCAGCGGAAAGCGGGAGGGGAGCCTTTACGAGCAGTACTTC
>TRBJ2-7|TRBD2|.|TRBV29-1
CSMVSSGSEQYF
TGCAGCATGGTCTCGAGCGGGAGTGAGCAGTACTTC
>TRBJ2-7|TRBD2|many|TRBV7-2
CASSLIAGEIEQYF
TGTGCCAGCAGCTTAATAGCGGGAGAAATCGAGCAGTACTTC
>TRBJ2-7|TRBD2|many|TRBV5-1
CASSISGTTSYEQYF
TGCGCCAGCAGCATTTCGGGGACTACCTCCTACGAGCAGTACTTC
>TRBJ2-7|TRBD2|.|TRBV7-2
CASSSGLANSYEQYF
TGTGCCAGCAGCTCGGGACTAGCGAACTCCTACGAGCAGTACTTC